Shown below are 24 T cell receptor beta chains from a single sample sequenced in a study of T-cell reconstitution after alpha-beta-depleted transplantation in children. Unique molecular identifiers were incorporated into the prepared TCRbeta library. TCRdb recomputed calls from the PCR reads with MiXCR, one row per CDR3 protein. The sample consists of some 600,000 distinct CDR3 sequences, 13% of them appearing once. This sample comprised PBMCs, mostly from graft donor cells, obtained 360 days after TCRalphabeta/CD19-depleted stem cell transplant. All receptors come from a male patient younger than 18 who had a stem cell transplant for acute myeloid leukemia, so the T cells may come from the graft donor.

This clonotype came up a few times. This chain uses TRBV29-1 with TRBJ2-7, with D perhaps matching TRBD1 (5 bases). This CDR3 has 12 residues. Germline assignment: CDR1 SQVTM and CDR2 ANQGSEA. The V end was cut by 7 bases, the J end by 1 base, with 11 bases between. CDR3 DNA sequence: TGCAGCGCCGGGCCAGGGTCCTACGAGCAGTACTTC. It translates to CSAGPGSYEQYF.

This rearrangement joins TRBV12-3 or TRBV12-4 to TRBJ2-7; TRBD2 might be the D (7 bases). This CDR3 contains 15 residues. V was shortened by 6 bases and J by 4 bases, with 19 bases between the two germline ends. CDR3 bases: TGTGCCAGCAGCACCTGGGGGGGCCTCCTTTACGAGCAGTACTTC. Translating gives CASSTWGGLLYEQYF.

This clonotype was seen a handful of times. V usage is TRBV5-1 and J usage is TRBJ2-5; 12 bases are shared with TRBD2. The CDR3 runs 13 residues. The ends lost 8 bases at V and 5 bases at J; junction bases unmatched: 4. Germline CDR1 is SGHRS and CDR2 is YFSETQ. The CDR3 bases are TGCGCCAGTGGACTAGCGGGGATCGAGACCCAGTACTTC. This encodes CASGLAGIETQYF.

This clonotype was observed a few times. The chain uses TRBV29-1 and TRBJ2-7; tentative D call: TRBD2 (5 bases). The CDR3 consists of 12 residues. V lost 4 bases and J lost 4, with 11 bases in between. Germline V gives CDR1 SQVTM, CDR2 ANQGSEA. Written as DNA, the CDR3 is TGCAGCGTTGGGTCCGGGGTATACGAGCAGTACTTC. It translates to CSVGSGVYEQYF.

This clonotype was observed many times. The CDR3 coding sequence is TGCAGCGTAACTAGCGGGAGAGGAGATACGCAGTATTTT. Protein sequence: CSVTSGRGDTQYF. The chain recombines TRBV29-1 with TRBJ2-3, with 11 nucleotides matching TRBD2. Germline V gives CDR1 SQVTM, CDR2 ANQGSEA. The CDR3 covers 13 residues. Unmatched junction bases numbered 4, after V lost 6 bases and J lost 5 bases.

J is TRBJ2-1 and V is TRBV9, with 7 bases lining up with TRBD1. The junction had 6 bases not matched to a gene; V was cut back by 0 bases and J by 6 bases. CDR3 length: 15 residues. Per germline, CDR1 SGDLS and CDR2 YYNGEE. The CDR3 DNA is TGTGCCAGCAGCGTAGAGAACAGGGGAACCAATGAGCAGTTCTTC. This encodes CASSVENRGTNEQFF.

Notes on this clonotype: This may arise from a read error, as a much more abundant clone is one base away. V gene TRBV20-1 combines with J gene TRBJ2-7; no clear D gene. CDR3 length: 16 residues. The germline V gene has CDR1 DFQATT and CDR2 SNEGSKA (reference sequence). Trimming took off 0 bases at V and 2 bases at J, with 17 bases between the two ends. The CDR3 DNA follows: TGCAGTGCTAGAGATCTTTTTGAGAATTCCCCCTACGAGCAGTACTTC. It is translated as CSARDLFENSPYEQYF.

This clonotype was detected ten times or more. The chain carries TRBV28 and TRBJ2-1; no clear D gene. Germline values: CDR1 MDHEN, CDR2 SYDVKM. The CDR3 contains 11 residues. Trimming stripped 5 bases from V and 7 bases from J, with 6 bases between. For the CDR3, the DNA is TGTGCCAGCAGTGCAAGTAATGAGCAGTTCTTC. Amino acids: CASSASNEQFF.

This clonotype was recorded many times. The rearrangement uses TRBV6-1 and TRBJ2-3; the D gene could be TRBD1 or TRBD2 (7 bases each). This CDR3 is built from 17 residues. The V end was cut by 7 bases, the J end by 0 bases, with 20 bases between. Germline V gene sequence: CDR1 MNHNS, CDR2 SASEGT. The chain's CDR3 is CASTRGGQATSTDTQYF. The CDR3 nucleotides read TGTGCCAGCACCAGGGGGGGTCAGGCCACTAGCACAGATACGCAGTATTTT.

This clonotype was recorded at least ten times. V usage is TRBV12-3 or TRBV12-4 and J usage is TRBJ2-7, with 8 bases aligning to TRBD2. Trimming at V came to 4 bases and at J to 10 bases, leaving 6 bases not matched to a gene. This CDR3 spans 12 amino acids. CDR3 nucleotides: TGTGCCAGCAGTTCGATAGGACTAGCACAGTACTTC. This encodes CASSSIGLAQYF.

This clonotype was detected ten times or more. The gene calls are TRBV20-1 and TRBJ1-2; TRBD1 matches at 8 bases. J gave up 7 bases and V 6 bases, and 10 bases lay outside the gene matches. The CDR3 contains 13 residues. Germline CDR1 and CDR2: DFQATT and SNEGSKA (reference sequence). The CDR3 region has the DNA TGCAGTGCCCCAGTAGACAGGGGTGGTGGCTACACCTTC. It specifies CSAPVDRGGGYTF.

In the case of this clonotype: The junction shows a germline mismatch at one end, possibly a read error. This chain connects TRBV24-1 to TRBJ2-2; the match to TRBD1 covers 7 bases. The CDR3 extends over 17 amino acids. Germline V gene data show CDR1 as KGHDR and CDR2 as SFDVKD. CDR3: CATSARGGPANTRELFF. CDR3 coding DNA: TGTGCCACCAGTGCCCGAGGGGGCCCTGCGAACACCAGGGAGCTGTTTTTT.

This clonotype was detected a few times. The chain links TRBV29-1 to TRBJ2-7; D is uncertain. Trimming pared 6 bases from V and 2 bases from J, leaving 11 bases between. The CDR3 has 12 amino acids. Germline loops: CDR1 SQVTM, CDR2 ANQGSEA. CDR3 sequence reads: CSVLGLTYEQYF. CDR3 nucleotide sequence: TGCAGCGTCTTAGGCCTAACCTACGAGCAGTACTTC.

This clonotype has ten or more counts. CDR3 in amino acids: CASSYWGSSYNEQFF. The CDR3 bases are TGTGCCAGCAGTTACTGGGGGAGCTCCTACAATGAGCAGTTCTTC. The rearrangement joins TRBV6-5 to TRBJ2-1; the D gene could be TRBD1 or TRBD2 (5 bases each). V was clipped by 1 base and J by 0 bases, with 7 bases between them. This CDR3 spans 15 amino acids. Germline CDR1 reads MNHEY; CDR2 reads SVGAGI.

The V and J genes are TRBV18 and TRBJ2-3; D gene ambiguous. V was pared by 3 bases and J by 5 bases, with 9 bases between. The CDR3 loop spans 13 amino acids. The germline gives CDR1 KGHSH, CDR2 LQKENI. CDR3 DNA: TGTGCCAGCTCACCTGAATTGGGAGATACGCAGTATTTT. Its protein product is CASSPELGDTQYF.

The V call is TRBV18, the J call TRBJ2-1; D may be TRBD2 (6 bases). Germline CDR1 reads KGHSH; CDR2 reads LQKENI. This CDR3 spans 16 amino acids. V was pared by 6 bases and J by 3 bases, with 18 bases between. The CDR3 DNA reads TGTGCCAGCTCGACCCTTGGACTACTGGACTACAATGAGCAGTTCTTC. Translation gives CASSTLGLLDYNEQFF.

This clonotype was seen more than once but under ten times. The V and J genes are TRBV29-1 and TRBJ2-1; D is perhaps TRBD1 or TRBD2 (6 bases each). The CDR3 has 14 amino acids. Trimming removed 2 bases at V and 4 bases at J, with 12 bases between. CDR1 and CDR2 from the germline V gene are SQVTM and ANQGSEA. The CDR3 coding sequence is TGCAGCGTTGAACGGGGGCCCGCATACAATGAGCAGTTCTTC. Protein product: CSVERGPAYNEQFF.

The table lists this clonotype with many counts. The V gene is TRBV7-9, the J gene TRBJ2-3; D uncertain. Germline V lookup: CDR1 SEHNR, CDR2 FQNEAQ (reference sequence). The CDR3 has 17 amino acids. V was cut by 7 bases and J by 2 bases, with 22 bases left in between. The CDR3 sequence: CASNQVMGGQVTDTQYF. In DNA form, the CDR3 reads TGTGCCAGCAACCAGGTGATGGGTGGGCAAGTCACAGATACGCAGTATTTT.

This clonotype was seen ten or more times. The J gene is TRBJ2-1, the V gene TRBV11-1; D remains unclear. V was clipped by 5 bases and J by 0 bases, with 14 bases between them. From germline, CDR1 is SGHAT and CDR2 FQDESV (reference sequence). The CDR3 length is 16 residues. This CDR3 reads CASSPRDTSSYNEQFF. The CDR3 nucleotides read TGTGCCAGCAGCCCCCGTGACACGAGCTCCTACAATGAGCAGTTCTTC.

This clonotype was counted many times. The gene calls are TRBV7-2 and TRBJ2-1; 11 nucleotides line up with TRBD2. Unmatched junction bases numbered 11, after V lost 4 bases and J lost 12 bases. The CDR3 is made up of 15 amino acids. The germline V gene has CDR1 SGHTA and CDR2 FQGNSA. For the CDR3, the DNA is TGTGCCAGCAGCTCGGGACTAGCGGTGACCATCCGGCAGTTCTTC. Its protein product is CASSSGLAVTIRQFF.

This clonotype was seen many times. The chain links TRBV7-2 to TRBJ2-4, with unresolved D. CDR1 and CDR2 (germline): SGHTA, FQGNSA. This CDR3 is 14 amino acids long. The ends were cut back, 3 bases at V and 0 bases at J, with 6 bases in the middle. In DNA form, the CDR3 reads TGTGCCAGCAGCTTGAGTCTAGCCAAAAACATTCAGTACTTC. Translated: CASSLSLAKNIQYF.

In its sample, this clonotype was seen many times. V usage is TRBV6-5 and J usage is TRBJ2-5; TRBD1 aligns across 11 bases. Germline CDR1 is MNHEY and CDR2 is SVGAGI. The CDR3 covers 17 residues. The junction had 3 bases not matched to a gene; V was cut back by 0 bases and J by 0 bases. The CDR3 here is CASSYSRTGGNQETQYF. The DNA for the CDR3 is TGTGCCAGCAGTTACTCGAGGACAGGGGGCAACCAAGAGACCCAGTACTTC.

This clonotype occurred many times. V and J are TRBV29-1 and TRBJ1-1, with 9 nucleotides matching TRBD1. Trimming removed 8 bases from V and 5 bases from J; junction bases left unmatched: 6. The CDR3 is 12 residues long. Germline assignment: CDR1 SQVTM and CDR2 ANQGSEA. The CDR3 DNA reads TGCAGCCACGACAGGGGGGAAACTGAAGCTTTCTTT. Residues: CSHDRGETEAFF.

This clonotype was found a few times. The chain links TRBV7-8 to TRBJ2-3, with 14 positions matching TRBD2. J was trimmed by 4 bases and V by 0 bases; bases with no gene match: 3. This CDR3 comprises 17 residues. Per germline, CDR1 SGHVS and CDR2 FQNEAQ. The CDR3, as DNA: TGTGCCAGCAGCTTAGCCGGGACTAGCGGGAGCTCAGATACGCAGTATTTT. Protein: CASSLAGTSGSSDTQYF. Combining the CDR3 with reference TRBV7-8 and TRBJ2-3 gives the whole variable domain GAGVSQSPRYKVAKRGQDVALRCDPISGHVSLFWYQQALGQGPEFLTYFQNEAQLDKSGLPSDRFFAERPEGSVSTLKIQRTQQEDSAVYLCASSLAGTSGSSDTQYFGPGTRLTVL.